The source of this T cell receptor beta chain is a study of breast tumors, draining lymph nodes, adjacent tissues. TCRdb processed the multiplex PCR reads anew with MiXCR; each CDR3 protein has one entry. The sample lists some 230,000 distinct CDR3 sequences; under 35% were seen once. The lymph nodes were axillary draining lymph nodes from breast cancer patients. Germline V gives CDR1 MGHDK, CDR2 SYGVNS. With V trimmed by 8 bases and J by 4 bases, 16 bases remained unmatched. CDR3 length: 16 amino acids. About this clonotype: Its antigen is undetermined.

General observations from the study: Most tumor T cells seemingly derive from lymph node, then expand in tumor. Compared with basal-like, luminal-like tumors shared significantly more repertoire with nontumor tissue. Tumors had less TCR diversity than lymph nodes, more than nontumor tissue.

The TCR sequence derives from a female donor with breast cancer. Some clones in this sample may be carry-over from other donors' samples. The source material was axillary lymph node tissue. The V gene is TRBV25-1, the J gene TRBJ2-7; 8 bases are a match to TRBD2. Written as DNA, the CDR3 is TGTGCCAGCCCTATTCAGCCGGGAGGGCGGTTTTACGAGCAGTACTTC. It yields the protein CASPIQPGGRFYEQYF.